The 20 T cell receptor beta chains below all came from one sample that was sequenced in a study of CD8 T cells in Susac syndrome. RNA amounts of about 0.5 to 1 ug underwent reverse transcription with random hexamers. TCRdb reprocessed the immunoSEQ multiplex PCR reads via MiXCR and lists one record per CDR3 protein. Here the sample spans around 170,000 distinct CDR3 sequences, roughly 95% being singletons. Sequences were obtained from CD4+ T cells from PBMCs. These receptors all come from a human donor with Susac syndrome.

This clonotype was observed a single time. The J gene is TRBJ1-1, the V gene TRBV27; D is unclear. CDR1 is MNHEY and CDR2 is SMNVEV in the germline V gene (reference sequence). CDR3 length equals 13 residues. V was clipped by 8 bases and J by 3 bases, with 13 bases between them. The CDR3: CASGTFSDTEAFF. CDR3 nucleotide sequence: TGTGCCAGCGGAACCTTTTCGGACACTGAAGCTTTCTTT.

The CDR3 DNA follows: TGTGCCAGCAGCTTAGGACAGGGGGGTTTTGGAAACATTCAGTACTTC. Translating it yields CASSLGQGGFGNIQYF. V is TRBV7-2 and J is TRBJ2-4; 9 bases are shared with TRBD1. This CDR3 has 16 residues. J lost 6 bases, V lost 1 base, and 7 bases had no gene match. Looked up from germline, CDR1 is SGHTA and CDR2 is FQGNSA. Drawing the rest from reference TRBV7-2 and TRBJ2-4, the complete variable domain is GAGVSQSPSNKVTEKGKDVELRCDPISGHTALYWYRQSLGQGLEFLIYFQGNSAPDKSGLPSDRFSAERTGGSVSTLTIQRTQQEDSAVYLCASSLGQGGFGNIQYFGAGTRLSVL.

The chain is built from TRBV30 and TRBJ1-2; 7 positions agree with TRBD1. Trimming removed 5 bases from V and 6 bases from J; junction bases left unmatched: 6. The length of the CDR3 is 12 residues. CDR1 is GTSNPN, CDR2 SVGIG, per germline (reference sequence). Here the CDR3 reads CAWGDRANGYTF. CDR3 coding DNA: TGTGCCTGGGGAGACAGGGCGAATGGCTACACCTTC.

V is TRBV11-2 and J is TRBJ1-1; 9 positions match TRBD1. The CDR3 sequence is 15 residues long. Germline V gene sequence: CDR1 SGHAT, CDR2 FQNNGV. V was pared by 5 bases and J by 5 bases, with 9 bases of the junction left unmatched. As DNA, the CDR3 is TGTGCCAGCAGCCCTCTACAGGGGGCGCGAACTGAAGCTTTCTTT. Translating it yields CASSPLQGARTEAFF.

The gene calls are TRBV30 and TRBJ2-1, with 9 bases lining up with TRBD2. The CDR3 sequence is 16 residues long. V was pared by 7 bases and J by 2 bases, with 12 bases of the junction left unmatched. Germline CDR1 and CDR2: GTSNPN and SVGIG (reference sequence). The DNA of the CDR3 is TGTGCCTCAAACCTAGCGGGACATCTCGCCTACAATGAGCAGTTCTTC. This gives the protein CASNLAGHLAYNEQFF.

V and J are TRBV15 and TRBJ2-6; D possibly uses TRBD1 or TRBD2 (5 bases each). Germline V lookup: CDR1 LNHNV, CDR2 YYDKDF (reference sequence). The V end lost 3 bases, the J end lost 0 bases, and 9 bases lay between the germline ends. There are 16 residues in the CDR3. The CDR3 region is CATSRRGNSGANVLTF. In DNA, the CDR3 is TGTGCCACCAGCAGGAGGGGAAACTCTGGGGCCAACGTCCTGACTTTC.

The rearrangement links TRBV20-1 to TRBJ2-5; D might be TRBD2 (5 bases). Germline V CDR1 and CDR2: DFQATT, SNEGSKA (reference sequence). Deletions cut 5 bases from V and 4 bases from J, with 8 bases between. The CDR3 has 11 residues. CDR3: CSALRGETQYF. CDR3 nucleotides: TGCAGTGCTCTCCGGGGAGAGACCCAGTACTTC.

CDR3 coding DNA: TGTGCCAGCAGCGAGTCATGGTACTCCTACAATGAGCAGTTCTTC. It is translated as CASSESWYSYNEQFF. The genes are TRBV9 and TRBJ2-1, with no clear D. V lost 3 bases, J lost 0 bases, and 10 bases lay in between. The CDR3 sequence is 15 residues long. From germline, CDR1 is SGDLS and CDR2 YYNGEE.

This clonotype has just one count. The genes are TRBV15 and TRBJ2-7; D is ambiguous. Trimming took off 1 base at V and 5 bases at J, with 6 bases between the two ends. CDR3 length equals 12 residues. Germline CDR1 LNHNV, CDR2 YYDKDF (reference sequence). CDR3 in amino acids: CATSRAGHEQYF. The CDR3 coding sequence is TGTGCCACCAGCAGAGCAGGTCACGAGCAGTACTTC.

The chain carries TRBV14 and TRBJ2-7; D uncertain. Germline CDR1 is SGHDN and CDR2 is FVKESK. V lost 8 bases and J lost 4, with 18 bases in between. This CDR3 has 14 amino acids. This CDR3 reads CASPRWQKPYEQYV. The CDR3, as DNA: TGTGCCAGCCCCCGTTGGCAGAAGCCTTACGAGCAGTACGTC.

Only one count was recorded for this clonotype. V is TRBV20-1 and J is TRBJ2-5; TRBD1 matches at 7 bases. V shed 4 bases, J shed 0 bases, and the junction held 2 bases outside the gene matches. CDR1 is DFQATT, CDR2 SNEGSKA, per germline (reference sequence). CDR3 size: 13 residues. In DNA, the CDR3 is TGCAGTGCTATCGGGACAGACCAAGAGACCCAGTACTTC. Encoded protein: CSAIGTDQETQYF.

The V call is TRBV12-3 or TRBV12-4, the J call TRBJ2-4; tentatively, D is TRBD1 (6 bases). Trimming removed 3 bases at V and 6 bases at J, with 12 bases between. The CDR3 extends over 14 amino acids. The CDR3 region is CASSLLGGPNIQYF. Here the CDR3 DNA reads TGTGCCAGCAGTTTGTTAGGGGGTCCAAACATTCAGTACTTC.

The chain recombines TRBV12-3 or TRBV12-4 with TRBJ2-1, with D possibly TRBD1 on 5 matching bases. Deletions cut 3 bases from V and 13 bases from J, with 13 bases between. This CDR3 contains 12 residues. Here the CDR3 reads CASSLGHPPQFF. The DNA for the CDR3 is TGTGCCAGCAGTTTGGGGCACCCCCCCCAGTTCTTC.

The V and J genes are TRBV24-1 and TRBJ2-4, with a weak D call TRBD1 (7 bases). The CDR3 spans 15 residues. V lost 4 bases and J 2 bases, leaving 11 bases between the germline ends. The V gene's germline CDR1 is KGHDR and CDR2 SFDVKD. The CDR3 sequence: CATSEAGGTKNIQYF. The CDR3 nucleotides are TGTGCCACCAGTGAGGCAGGGGGGACCAAAAACATTCAGTACTTC.

V is TRBV4-3 and J is TRBJ2-7, with D maybe TRBD1 (5 bases). Germline CDR1 is LGHNA and CDR2 is YSLEER. The V and J ends lost 0 bases and 4 bases respectively, with 13 bases between them. The CDR3 contains 15 residues. The CDR3 loop reads CASSQEWAPGYEQYF. CDR3 bases: TGCGCCAGCAGCCAAGAGTGGGCCCCAGGGTACGAGCAGTACTTC.

The chain uses TRBV9 and TRBJ1-3; D is unresolved. CDR3 size: 14 residues. CDR1 SGDLS and CDR2 YYNGEE come from the germline V gene. V was pared by 6 bases and J by 4 bases, with 14 bases between. This chain's CDR3 is CASNPTGMGNTIYF. For the CDR3, the DNA is TGTGCCAGCAACCCGACGGGGATGGGAAACACCATATATTTT.

The J gene is TRBJ2-5, the V gene TRBV5-6; D might be TRBD2 (5 bases). Germline-derived CDR1 and CDR2 are SGHDT and YYEEEE. V dropped 6 bases and J dropped 6 bases, with 15 bases sitting between them. The CDR3 sequence is 13 residues long. CDR3 DNA: TGTGCCAGCACTCCCGAGGGAACGCAGACCCAGTACTTC. Translating it yields CASTPEGTQTQYF.

The genes are TRBV19 and TRBJ2-3; D is uncertain. The germline V gene has CDR1 LNHDA and CDR2 SQIVND (reference sequence). The length of the CDR3 is 15 residues. The germline V and J ends were trimmed by 7 bases and 0 bases, with 14 bases remaining between them. CDR3 in amino acids: CASTLGGASTDTQYF. The CDR3 nucleotides are TGTGCCAGTACTCTTGGCGGAGCTAGCACAGATACGCAGTATTTT.

CDR3 residues: CASSQDGPGTSFNQPQHF. The CDR3 region has the DNA TGTGCCAGCAGCCAAGATGGGCCAGGCACGTCGTTCAATCAGCCCCAGCATTTT. V gene TRBV4-2 combines with J gene TRBJ1-5; D is undetermined. Germline CDR1 LGHNA, CDR2 YNFKEQ. Trimming stripped 0 bases from V and 3 bases from J, with 18 bases between. The CDR3 covers 18 residues.

This rearrangement joins TRBV28 to TRBJ2-7; 8 bases align to TRBD1. The CDR3 is made up of 14 amino acids. V shed 5 bases, J shed 4 bases, and the junction held 7 bases outside the gene matches. Per the germline V gene, CDR1 is MDHEN and CDR2 is SYDVKM. CDR3 residues: CASSTTGTGYEQYV. The CDR3 coding sequence is TGTGCCAGCAGTACAACCGGGACAGGATACGAGCAGTACGTC.